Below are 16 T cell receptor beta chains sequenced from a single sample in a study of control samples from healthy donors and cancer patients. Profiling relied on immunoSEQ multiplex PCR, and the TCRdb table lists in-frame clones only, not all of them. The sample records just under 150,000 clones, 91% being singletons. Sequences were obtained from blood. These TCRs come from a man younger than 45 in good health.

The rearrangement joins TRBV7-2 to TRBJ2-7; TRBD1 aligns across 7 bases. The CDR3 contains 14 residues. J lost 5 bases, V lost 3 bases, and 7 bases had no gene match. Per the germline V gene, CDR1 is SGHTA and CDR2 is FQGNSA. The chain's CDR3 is CASSFPTGFNEQYF. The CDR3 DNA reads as TGTGCCAGCAGCTTCCCGACAGGGTTCAACGAGCAGTACTTC. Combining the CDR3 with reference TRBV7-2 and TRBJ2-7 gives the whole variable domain GAGVSQSPSNKVTEKGKDVELRCDPISGHTALYWYRQSLGQGLEFLIYFQGNSAPDKSGLPSDRFSAERTGGSVSTLTIQRTQQEDSAVYLCASSFPTGFNEQYFGPGTRLTVT.

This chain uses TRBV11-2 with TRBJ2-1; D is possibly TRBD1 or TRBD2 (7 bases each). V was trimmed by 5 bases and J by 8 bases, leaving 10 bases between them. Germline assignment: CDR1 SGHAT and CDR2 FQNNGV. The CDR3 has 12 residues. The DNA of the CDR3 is TGTGCCAGCAGCCAGGGGGGGGATGAGCAGTTCTTC. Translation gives CASSQGGDEQFF.

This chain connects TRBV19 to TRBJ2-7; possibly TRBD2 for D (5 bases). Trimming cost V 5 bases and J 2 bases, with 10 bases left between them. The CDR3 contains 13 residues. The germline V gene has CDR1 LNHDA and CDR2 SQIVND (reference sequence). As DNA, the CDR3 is TGTGCCAGTAGTCCCGGGGTCGCCTACGAGCAGTACTTC. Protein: CASSPGVAYEQYF.

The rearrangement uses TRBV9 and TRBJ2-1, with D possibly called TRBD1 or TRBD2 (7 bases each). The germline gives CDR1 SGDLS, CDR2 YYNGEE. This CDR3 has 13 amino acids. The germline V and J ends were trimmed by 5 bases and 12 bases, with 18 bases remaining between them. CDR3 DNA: TGTGCCAGCAGTTTGGGAGGGGGCCTTGGGCAGTTCTTC. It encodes CASSLGGGLGQFF.

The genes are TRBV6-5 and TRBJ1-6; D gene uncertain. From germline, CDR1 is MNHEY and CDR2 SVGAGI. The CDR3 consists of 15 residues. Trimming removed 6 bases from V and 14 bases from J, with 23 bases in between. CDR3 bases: TGTGCCAGCAGGGGGAATTTAGGGAGTACCTTGTCCCTCCACTTT. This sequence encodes CASRGNLGSTLSLHF.

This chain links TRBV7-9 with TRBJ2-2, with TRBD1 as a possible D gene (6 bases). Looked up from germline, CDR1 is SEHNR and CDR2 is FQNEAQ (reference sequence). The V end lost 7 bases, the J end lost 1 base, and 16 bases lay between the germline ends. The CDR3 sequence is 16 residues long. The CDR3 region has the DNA TGTGCCAGCACCCCCACCCCGGGACAGAACACCGGGGAGCTGTTTTTT. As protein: CASTPTPGQNTGELFF.

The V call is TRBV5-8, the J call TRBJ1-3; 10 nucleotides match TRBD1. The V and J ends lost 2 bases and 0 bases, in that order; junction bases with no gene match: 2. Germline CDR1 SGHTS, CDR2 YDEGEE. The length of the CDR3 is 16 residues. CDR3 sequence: CASSLGTGASGNTIYF. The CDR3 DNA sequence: TGTGCCAGCAGCTTAGGGACAGGGGCCTCTGGAAACACCATATATTTT.

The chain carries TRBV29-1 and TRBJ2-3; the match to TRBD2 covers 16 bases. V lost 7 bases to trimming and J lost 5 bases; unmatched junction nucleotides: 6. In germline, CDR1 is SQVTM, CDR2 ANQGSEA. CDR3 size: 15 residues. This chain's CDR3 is CSGMGLAGGRDTQYF. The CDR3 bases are TGCAGCGGAATGGGACTAGCGGGGGGGCGAGATACGCAGTATTTT.

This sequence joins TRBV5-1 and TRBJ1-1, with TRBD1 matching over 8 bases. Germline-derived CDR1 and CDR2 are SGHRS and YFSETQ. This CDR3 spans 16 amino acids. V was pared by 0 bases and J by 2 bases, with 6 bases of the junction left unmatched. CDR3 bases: TGCGCCAGCAGCTTGGCTGGGCAGGGGGCAAACACTGAAGCTTTCTTT. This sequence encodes CASSLAGQGANTEAFF.

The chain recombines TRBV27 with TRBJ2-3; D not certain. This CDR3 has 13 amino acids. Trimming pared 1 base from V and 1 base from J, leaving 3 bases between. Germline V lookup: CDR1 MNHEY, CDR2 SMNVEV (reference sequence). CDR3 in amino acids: CASSLFGTDTQYF. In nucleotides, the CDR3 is TGTGCCAGCAGTTTATTCGGCACAGATACGCAGTATTTT.

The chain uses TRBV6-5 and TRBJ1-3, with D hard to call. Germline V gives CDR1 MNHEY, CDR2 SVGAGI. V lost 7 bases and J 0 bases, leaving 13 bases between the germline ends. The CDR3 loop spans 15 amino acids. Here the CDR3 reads CASIPFGGSGNTIYF. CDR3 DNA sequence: TGTGCCAGCATCCCATTCGGTGGCTCTGGAAACACCATATATTTT.

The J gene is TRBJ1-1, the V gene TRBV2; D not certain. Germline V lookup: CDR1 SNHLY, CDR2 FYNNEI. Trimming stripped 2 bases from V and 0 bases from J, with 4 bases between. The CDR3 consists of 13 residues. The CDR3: CASSEILNTEAFF. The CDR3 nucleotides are TGTGCCAGCAGTGAAATACTGAACACTGAAGCTTTCTTT.

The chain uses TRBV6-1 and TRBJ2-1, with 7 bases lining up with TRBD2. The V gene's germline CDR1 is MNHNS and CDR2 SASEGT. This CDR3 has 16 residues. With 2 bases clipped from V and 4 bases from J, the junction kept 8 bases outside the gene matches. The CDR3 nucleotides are TGTGCCAGCAGTGAAAGGGAGGGGCCACCTTACAATGAGCAGTTCTTC. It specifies CASSEREGPPYNEQFF.

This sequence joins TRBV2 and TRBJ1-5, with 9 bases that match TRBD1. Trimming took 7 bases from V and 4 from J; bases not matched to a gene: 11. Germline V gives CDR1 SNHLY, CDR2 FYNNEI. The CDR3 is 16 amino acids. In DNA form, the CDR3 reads TGTGCCAGCAACGGACAGGGGTTTGGTAGAAATCAGCCCCAGCATTTT. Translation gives CASNGQGFGRNQPQHF.

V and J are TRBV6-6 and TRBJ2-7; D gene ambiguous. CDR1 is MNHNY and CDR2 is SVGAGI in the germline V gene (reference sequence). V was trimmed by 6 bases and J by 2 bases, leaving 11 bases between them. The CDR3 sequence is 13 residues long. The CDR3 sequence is CASSPGRTYEQYF. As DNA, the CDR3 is TGTGCCAGCAGCCCCGGACGGACCTACGAGCAGTACTTC.

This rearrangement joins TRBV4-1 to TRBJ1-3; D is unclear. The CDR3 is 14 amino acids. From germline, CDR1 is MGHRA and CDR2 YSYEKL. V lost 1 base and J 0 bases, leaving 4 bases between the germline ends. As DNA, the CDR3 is TGCGCCAGCAGCCAAGTTCCCTCTGGAAACACCATATATTTT. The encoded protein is CASSQVPSGNTIYF.